This TCR beta chain comes out of a study of T-cell memory formation after mild COVID-19. Study information: The two donors had largely donor-specific TCR clusters. Whole-study findings and limits: CD4+ contracting clones were found mainly in CM and EM, and CD8+ ones in EMRA.

This clonotype occurred a few times. Its antigen is not identified. There are 14 residues in the CDR3. Germline V CDR1 and CDR2: DFQATT, SNEGSKA (reference sequence). Trimming removed 0 bases at V and 6 bases at J, with 12 bases between. A 5'RACE reaction primed in the constant segment made cDNA libraries of TCR alpha and TCR beta, and these carried sample barcodes and UMIs. One entry per CDR3 protein, called by TCRdb with MiXCR from the 5' RACE reads. Of 350,000 or so distinct CDR3 sequences in the sample, roughly 21% are singletons; the top ten hold around 13%. The chain joins TRBV20-1 to TRBJ2-1; possible D gene TRBD2, 6 bases. Material: PBMCs or a T cell subset sorted from them (not recorded which). This clonotype originated in an adult woman who had mild COVID-19 (a few samples of this study predate the infection). Cell type and time point are not known. This CDR3 reads CSAREGGRGNEQFF. In nucleotides, the CDR3 is TGCAGTGCTAGAGAGGGGGGAAGGGGCAATGAGCAGTTCTTC.